The 19 T cell receptor beta chains in this list originate from one sample, sequenced in a study of blood T cell repertoires in COVID-19. Profiling relied on immunoSEQ multiplex PCR, and the TCRdb table lists in-frame clones only, not all of them. This sample has roughly 300,000 clones, with under 95% found just once. The sample consisted of PBMCs or T cells enriched from blood (not recorded which). Receptors were obtained from a woman in her 40s with acute COVID-19.

The chain has TRBV7-3 and TRBJ2-1; 14 bases are shared with TRBD2. The CDR3 has 16 residues. Losses at the gene ends were 5 bases for V and 9 bases for J; bases not matched to a gene: 9. CDR1 and CDR2 from the germline V gene are SGHTA and FQGTGA. The CDR3, as DNA: TGTGCCAGCAGCACGGGACTAGCGGGAGAAGGAGGTGAGCAGTTCTTC. This codes for CASSTGLAGEGGEQFF. Variable domain in full (rest from reference TRBV7-3 and TRBJ2-1): GAGVSQTPSNKVTEKGKYVELRCDPISGHTALYWYRQSLGQGPEFLIYFQGTGAADDSGLPNDRFFAVRPEGSVSTLKIQRTERGDSAVYLCASSTGLAGEGGEQFFGPGTRLTVL.

V is TRBV10-3 and J is TRBJ1-1; possibly TRBD1 for D (6 bases). This CDR3 comprises 16 residues. V was pared by 0 bases and J by 4 bases, with 15 bases between. Germline V gene sequence: CDR1 ENHRY, CDR2 SYGVKD. CDR3 protein: CAISESGGQFVTEAFF. The DNA for the CDR3 is TGTGCCATCAGTGAGTCCGGGGGGCAGTTTGTCACTGAAGCTTTCTTT.

The gene calls are TRBV2 and TRBJ1-6, with D maybe TRBD1 (6 bases). V dropped 5 bases and J dropped 7 bases, with 15 bases sitting between them. In germline, CDR1 is SNHLY, CDR2 FYNNEI. The CDR3 contains 15 residues. CDR3 amino acids: CASSLQGDRNSPLHF. The CDR3 region has the DNA TGTGCCAGCAGTTTACAGGGAGACCGGAATTCACCCCTCCACTTT. Together with reference TRBV2 and TRBJ1-6, the CDR3 gives the full variable domain: EPEVTQTPSHQVTQMGQEVILRCVPISNHLYFYWYRQILGQKVEFLVSFYNNEISEKSEIFDDQFSVERPDGSNFTLKIRSTKLEDSAMYFCASSLQGDRNSPLHFGNGTRLTVT.

The chain links TRBV29-1 to TRBJ2-1; D is ambiguous. V gave up 3 bases and J gave up 0 bases, with 6 bases separating them. Germline values: CDR1 SQVTM, CDR2 ANQGSEA. CDR3 size: 13 residues. As DNA, the CDR3 is TGCAGCGTTGACTGGAGCTCCTACAATGAGCAGTTCTTC. It codes for CSVDWSSYNEQFF.

The chain employs TRBV29-1 and TRBJ1-4; D remains ambiguous. V lost 4 bases, J lost 7 bases, and 25 bases lay in between. In germline, CDR1 is SQVTM, CDR2 ANQGSEA. CDR3 length: 17 residues. The CDR3 loop is CSVGPTFPDEGSEKLFF. CDR3 sequence (DNA): TGCAGCGTTGGCCCCACGTTCCCTGACGAGGGTAGTGAAAAACTGTTTTTT.

The V and J genes are TRBV30 and TRBJ1-5, with no clear D. CDR3 length: 14 residues. Germline values: CDR1 GTSNPN, CDR2 SVGIG (reference sequence). V was pared by 0 bases and J by 0 bases, with 6 bases between. The CDR3 region has the DNA TGTGCCTGGAGTGTGGGCGCTAGCAATCAGCCCCAGCATTTT. Protein sequence: CAWSVGASNQPQHF.

The chain links TRBV21-1 to TRBJ2-6; TRBD2 was called by the table and not checked on the DNA. TRBV21-1 is a pseudogene locus. The length of the CDR3 is 15 residues. Here the CDR3 DNA reads TGTGCCAGCAGCCGTCCAGGGGACGGGGGGATCGTCCTGACTTTC. Protein: CASSRPGDGGIVLTF.

The V gene is TRBV3-1 (or the pseudogene TRBV3-2), the J gene TRBJ2-4, with 11 positions matching TRBD2. The CDR3 covers 16 residues. V gave up 4 bases and J gave up 9 bases; unmatched junction bases: 11. CDR1 is LGHDT and CDR2 is YNNKEL in the germline V gene (reference sequence). DNA of the CDR3: TGTGCCAGCAGCCCATTAGCGGGAGGGCCGGGTGTCATTCAGTACTTC. Protein product: CASSPLAGGPGVIQYF.

The V and J genes are TRBV4-1 and TRBJ2-5; 8 positions match TRBD2. J gave up 4 bases and V 0 bases, and 7 bases lay outside the gene matches. Germline V gene lookup returns CDR1 MGHRA and CDR2 YSYEKL. This CDR3 comprises 16 residues. The CDR3: CASSQDPVGLGETQYF. The CDR3 bases are TGCGCCAGCAGCCAAGATCCGGTGGGACTAGGAGAGACCCAGTACTTC.

The rearrangement links TRBV28 to TRBJ1-6, with D maybe TRBD1 (5 bases). This CDR3 has 15 residues. In germline, CDR1 is MDHEN, CDR2 SYDVKM. Trimming pared 3 bases from V and 5 bases from J, leaving 11 bases between. The CDR3 DNA is TGTGCCAGCAGTTTTGGGGGGGTTAATAATTCACCCCTCCACTTT. It translates to CASSFGGVNNSPLHF.

This clone was seen only a few times. The rearrangement joins TRBV28 to TRBJ2-1, with 10 bases lining up with TRBD2. The V gene end was trimmed by 5 bases and the J gene end by 10 bases; junction bases not matched to a gene: 8. Germline CDR1 reads MDHEN; CDR2 reads SYDVKM. This CDR3 is built from 14 residues. The CDR3: CASSRPSGGREQFF. Here the CDR3 DNA reads TGTGCCAGCAGTCGCCCTAGCGGGGGACGGGAGCAGTTCTTC.

The rearrangement uses TRBV19 and TRBJ2-3; 12 nucleotides match TRBD2. Looked up from germline, CDR1 is LNHDA and CDR2 is SQIVND (reference sequence). This CDR3 comprises 15 residues. V lost 4 bases to trimming and J lost 4 bases; unmatched junction nucleotides: 3. The CDR3 here is CASSTSGRDSDTQYF. Written as DNA, the CDR3 is TGTGCCAGTAGTACTAGCGGGAGGGACTCAGATACGCAGTATTTT. Supplemented by reference TRBV19 and TRBJ2-3, the full variable domain reads DGGITQSPKYLFRKEGQNVTLSCEQNLNHDAMYWYRQDPGQGLRLIYYSQIVNDFQKGDIAEGYSVSREKKESFPLTVTSAQKNPTAFYLCASSTSGRDSDTQYFGPGTRLTVL.

This clone was seen only once. This chain uses TRBV6-5 with TRBJ2-3; D perhaps matches TRBD2 (6 bases). This CDR3 contains 13 residues. Germline values: CDR1 MNHEY, CDR2 SVGAGI. Trimming pared 6 bases from V and 5 bases from J, leaving 12 bases between. This CDR3 is CASRYRGKDTQYF. The CDR3 DNA reads as TGTGCCAGCAGGTACCGCGGGAAAGATACGCAGTATTTT.

The V and J genes are TRBV6-5 and TRBJ2-7; the match to TRBD1 covers 8 bases. V gave up 5 bases and J gave up 3 bases; unmatched junction bases: 9. The CDR3 is 15 residues long. The germline V gene has CDR1 MNHEY and CDR2 SVGAGI. This chain's CDR3 is CASSPKVGQGYEQYF. The DNA of the CDR3 is TGTGCCAGCAGTCCTAAGGTCGGACAGGGCTACGAGCAGTACTTC.

The chain carries TRBV7-9 and TRBJ1-2; no clear D. Trimming cost V 1 base and J 3 bases, with 12 bases left between them. Germline V lookup: CDR1 SEHNR, CDR2 FQNEAQ (reference sequence). The CDR3 spans 15 residues. The DNA of the CDR3 is TGTGCCAGCAGCTTAGGGGAGGGAGGACACTATGGCTACACCTTC. Translation: CASSLGEGGHYGYTF.

The chain combines TRBV18 with TRBJ1-1, with D tentatively TRBD1 (5 bases). Germline CDR1 and CDR2: KGHSH and LQKENI. This CDR3 has 14 residues. Trimming removed 1 base from V and 1 base from J, with 7 bases in between. The CDR3 DNA follows: TGTGCCAGCTCACCACTAGGACAGAACACTGAAGCTTTCTTT. Translating it yields CASSPLGQNTEAFF.

This chain connects TRBV5-1 to TRBJ2-2; D might be TRBD2 (5 bases). The V end was cut by 4 bases, the J end by 10 bases, with 11 bases between. The CDR3 loop spans 12 amino acids. Germline V gene lookup returns CDR1 SGHRS and CDR2 YFSETQ. CDR3 sequence reads: CASSLGDKELFF. The DNA for the CDR3 is TGCGCCAGCAGCCTGGGAGACAAGGAGCTGTTTTTT.

This clone was seen only a few times. V gene TRBV19 combines with J gene TRBJ2-1; possible D gene TRBD2, 6 bases. The CDR3 sequence is 16 residues long. Germline values: CDR1 LNHDA, CDR2 SQIVND (reference sequence). Trimming pared 2 bases from V and 4 bases from J, leaving 15 bases between. CDR3 bases: TGTGCCAGTAGTATAAGACTAGGGAAAAAGTACAATGAGCAGTTCTTC. This gives the protein CASSIRLGKKYNEQFF.

The genes are TRBV5-1 and TRBJ2-2; D is possibly TRBD1 (6 bases). The germline V gene has CDR1 SGHRS and CDR2 YFSETQ. V dropped 2 bases and J dropped 1 base, with 12 bases sitting between them. The CDR3 totals 16 residues. The CDR3 protein is CASSFGQGRNTGELFF. Here the CDR3 DNA reads TGCGCCAGCAGCTTCGGCCAGGGGCGGAACACCGGGGAGCTGTTTTTT.